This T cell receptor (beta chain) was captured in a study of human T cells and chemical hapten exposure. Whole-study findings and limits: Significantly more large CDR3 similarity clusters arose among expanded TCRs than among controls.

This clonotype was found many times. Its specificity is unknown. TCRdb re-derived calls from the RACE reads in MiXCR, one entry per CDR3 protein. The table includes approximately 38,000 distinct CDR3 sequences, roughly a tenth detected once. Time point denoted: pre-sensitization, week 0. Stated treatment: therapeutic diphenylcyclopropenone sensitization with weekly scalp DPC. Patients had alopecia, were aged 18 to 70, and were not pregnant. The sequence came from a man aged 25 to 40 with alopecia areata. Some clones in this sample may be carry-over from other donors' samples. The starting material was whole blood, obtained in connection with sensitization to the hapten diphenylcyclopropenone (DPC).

CDR3 region: CASSSPGTYTEAFF. The CDR3 coding sequence is TGTGCCAGCAGCTCGCCAGGGACTTACACTGAAGCTTTCTTT. V and J are TRBV5-4 and TRBJ1-1, with a possible D match to TRBD1 (5 bases). The CDR3 is made up of 14 amino acids. The germline V gene encodes CDR1 SGHNT and CDR2 YYREEE (reference sequence). The V end lost 3 bases, the J end lost 3 bases, and 12 bases lay between the germline ends.